This T cell receptor beta chain was sequenced in a study of Ad26.COV2.S vaccination and SARS-CoV-2 variants. This table comes from immunoSEQ multiplex PCR, and its TCRdb copy is limited to in-frame clones, with some not included. The sample contains approximately 410,000 clones, approximately 90% of which appear only once. The sample's treatment: around 19 received Ad26.COV2.S at low or high dose, single or two shots; about 5 received placebo; per-sample allocation not given. Material that was analyzed had been drawn on day 63 after the first vaccine or placebo injection. The clonotype comes from a person between 18 and 60 years old who received the Ad26.COV2.S COVID-19 vaccine or a placebo. Sequenced material: peripheral blood, taken in a trial of Ad26.COV2.S vaccine versus placebo.

CDR3 protein: CASSTGQGRREKLFF. CDR3 nucleotides: TGTGCCAGCAGCACCGGACAGGGACGGCGGGAAAAACTGTTTTTT. The chain uses TRBV7-9 and TRBJ1-4, with 8 bases aligning to TRBD1. The CDR3 contains 15 residues. The V and J ends lost 5 bases and 8 bases, in that order; junction bases with no gene match: 10. From germline, CDR1 is SEHNR and CDR2 FQNEAQ (reference sequence).